The 32 T cell receptor beta chains reported below all come from one sample, sequenced in a study of T cell responses to AZD1222 COVID-19 vaccine. The protocol was immunoSEQ multiplex PCR, while the TCRdb copy is restricted to in-frame clones and leaves out a portion. This table has some 130,000 clones, 80% to 90% appearing once. Sequenced material: peripheral blood, taken on day 0 of AZD1222 vaccination. The receptors derive from an adult in good health.

The CDR3 DNA sequence: TGTGCCAGCAGCCCGAGGACTAGCGGGGTCACCGGGGAGCTGTTTTTT. Protein product: CASSPRTSGVTGELFF. V and J are TRBV14 and TRBJ2-2, with TRBD2 matching 12 bases. J was trimmed by 4 bases and V by 4 bases; bases with no gene match: 4. Per germline, CDR1 SGHDN and CDR2 FVKESK. The CDR3 runs 16 residues.

This clone appeared once. The rearrangement joins TRBV4-2 to TRBJ2-7, with 11 bases aligning to TRBD1. CDR3 size: 16 residues. Germline CDR1 reads LGHNA; CDR2 reads YNFKEQ. V lost 3 bases and J lost 6; bases outside the gene matches: 10. The CDR3 DNA follows: TGTGCCAGCAGCCATGCTAAAGGACAGGGGGCTGTCGAGCAGTACTTC. It encodes CASSHAKGQGAVEQYF.

The J gene is TRBJ2-3, the V gene TRBV11-2; weak D call: TRBD1 (6 bases). The CDR3 covers 15 residues. Germline loops: CDR1 SGHAT, CDR2 FQNNGV. V gave up 5 bases and J gave up 3 bases, with 15 bases separating them. The CDR3: CASSTGTSRTDTQYF. The CDR3 bases are TGTGCCAGCAGCACCGGGACAAGTAGGACAGATACGCAGTATTTT. The full variable domain, in which reference TRBV11-2 and TRBJ2-3 provide the parts outside the CDR3, is EAGVAQSPRYKIIEKRQSVAFWCNPISGHATLYWYQQILGQGPKLLIQFQNNGVVDDSQLPKDRFSAERLKGVDSTLKIQPAKLEDSAVYLCASSTGTSRTDTQYFGPGTRLTVL.

This chain links TRBV9 with TRBJ1-1; 7 bases align to TRBD1. The CDR3 consists of 14 residues. Germline trimming cut 3 bases from V and 5 bases from J; bases unmatched to any gene: 7. The germline V gene encodes CDR1 SGDLS and CDR2 YYNGEE. Written as DNA, the CDR3 is TGTGCCAGCAGCGAGGTGCAGGGGGAAACTGAAGCTTTCTTT. As protein: CASSEVQGETEAFF.

The CDR3 DNA is TGTGCCAGCAGTTACTCGATTGCGGGAGGGGCAGATACGCAGTATTTT. Translating it yields CASSYSIAGGADTQYF. This rearrangement joins TRBV6-6 to TRBJ2-3; TRBD2 agrees at 9 bases. CDR1 is MNHNY, CDR2 SVGAGI, per germline (reference sequence). The CDR3 spans 16 residues. The V and J ends lost 0 bases and 4 bases, in that order; junction bases with no gene match: 5.

The chain is built from TRBV19 and TRBJ2-7; 8 nucleotides line up with TRBD1. CDR3 length equals 15 residues. Germline trimming cut 4 bases from V and 4 bases from J; bases unmatched to any gene: 9. The germline gives CDR1 LNHDA, CDR2 SQIVND (reference sequence). CDR3 nucleotide sequence: TGTGCCAGTAGTACCCTCGGGACAGGCATGTACGAGCAGTACTTC. Translating it yields CASSTLGTGMYEQYF.

The rearrangement links TRBV3-1 (or the pseudogene TRBV3-2) to TRBJ2-1, with 11 bases matching TRBD2. The CDR3 has 16 amino acids. V lost 4 bases, J lost 5 bases, and 7 bases stayed unmatched. Germline CDR1 and CDR2: LGHDT and YNNKEL (reference sequence). CDR3 DNA sequence: TGTGCCAGCAGCCGAACCACTAGCGGGAGCCACAATGAGCAGTTCTTC. Protein: CASSRTTSGSHNEQFF.

The J gene is TRBJ1-5, the V gene TRBV10-3; no clear D gene. The CDR3 length is 14 residues. Germline CDR1 reads ENHRY; CDR2 reads SYGVKD. Trimming took off 4 bases at V and 4 bases at J, with 11 bases between the two ends. The CDR3 sequence is CAISVSSANQPQHF. The CDR3 DNA reads as TGTGCCATCAGTGTTAGCTCTGCGAATCAGCCCCAGCATTTT.

The V call is TRBV28, the J call TRBJ2-3, with 7 bases matching TRBD1. J was trimmed by 9 bases and V by 3 bases; bases with no gene match: 6. The CDR3 extends over 13 amino acids. Germline V lookup: CDR1 MDHEN, CDR2 SYDVKM. Here the CDR3 reads CASSFPGGYTQYF. CDR3 nucleotides: TGTGCCAGCAGTTTCCCAGGGGGATACACGCAGTATTTT.

This rearrangement joins TRBV5-1 to TRBJ1-5, with TRBD1 as a possible D gene (6 bases). CDR1 and CDR2 from the germline V gene are SGHRS and YFSETQ. The V gene lost 3 bases and the J gene lost 4 bases, with 14 bases spanning the gap. This CDR3 region has 15 residues. CDR3 in amino acids: CASSSLPGANQPQHF. CDR3 sequence (DNA): TGCGCCAGCAGCTCACTTCCAGGGGCAAATCAGCCCCAGCATTTT.

This clone has a single count. The J gene is TRBJ1-5, the V gene TRBV19, with 10 bases lining up with TRBD1. Unmatched junction bases numbered 6, after V lost 7 bases and J lost 0 bases. The CDR3 runs 16 residues. Germline V gene lookup returns CDR1 LNHDA and CDR2 SQIVND (reference sequence). For the CDR3, the DNA is TGTGCCAGTACAGGGAGGACAGGGGGTAGCAATCAGCCCCAGCATTTT. The encoded protein is CASTGRTGGSNQPQHF.

This sequence joins TRBV27 and TRBJ1-2, with D perhaps TRBD1 (6 bases). The CDR3 extends over 11 amino acids. CDR1 and CDR2 (germline): MNHEY, SMNVEV (reference sequence). The V gene lost 6 bases and the J gene lost 7 bases, with 9 bases spanning the gap. The DNA for the CDR3 is TGTGCCAGCAGCGGGACAAGTGGCTACACCTTC. This codes for CASSGTSGYTF.

CDR3 DNA sequence: TGTGCCAGCAGCCCGCGGACTATAACTGATACGCAGTATTTT. Residues: CASSPRTITDTQYF. The chain has TRBV9 and TRBJ2-3; a possible D gene is TRBD2 (6 bases). This CDR3 spans 14 amino acids. Germline-derived CDR1 and CDR2 are SGDLS and YYNGEE. Trimming removed 4 bases at V and 6 bases at J, with 15 bases between.

This clone was recorded only once. The chain is built from TRBV11-3 and TRBJ1-1, with D perhaps TRBD1 (5 bases). V was shortened by 4 bases and J by 5 bases, with 11 bases between the two germline ends. This CDR3 spans 13 amino acids. The germline V gene encodes CDR1 SGHNT and CDR2 YENEEA. This chain's CDR3 is CASSSGGRTEAFF. DNA for the CDR3: TGTGCCAGCAGCTCGGGGGGTAGGACTGAAGCTTTCTTT.

This rearrangement joins TRBV7-9 to TRBJ1-1; D not certain. The germline V gene encodes CDR1 SEHNR and CDR2 FQNEAQ (reference sequence). The CDR3 length is 13 residues. Trimming took 5 bases from V and 1 from J, leaving 8 bases between them. CDR3 region: CASSPYTNTEAFF. DNA for the CDR3: TGTGCCAGCAGCCCCTACACGAACACTGAAGCTTTCTTT.

The rearrangement joins TRBV6-2 or TRBV6-3 to TRBJ2-1, with D unresolved. Germline loops: CDR1 MNHEY, CDR2 SVGEGT. Trimming cost V 8 bases and J 6 bases, with 14 bases left between them. The CDR3 is 13 residues long. CDR3 DNA sequence: TGTGCCAGCGGCCCAAATCTGGGCAATGAGCAGTTCTTC. This sequence encodes CASGPNLGNEQFF.

The rearrangement uses TRBV7-2 and TRBJ2-5, with 9 bases matching TRBD2. Per the germline V gene, CDR1 is SGHTA and CDR2 is FQGNSA. Trimming at V came to 5 bases and at J to 0 bases, leaving 7 bases not matched to a gene. CDR3 length: 16 residues. CDR3 region: CASSQRLAAYQETQYF. For the CDR3, the DNA is TGTGCCAGCAGCCAAAGACTAGCGGCGTACCAAGAGACCCAGTACTTC.

This sequence joins TRBV25-1 and TRBJ2-5; D remains ambiguous. CDR1 MGHDK and CDR2 SYGVNS come from the germline V gene. V dropped 0 bases and J dropped 1 base, with 12 bases sitting between them. The CDR3 runs 16 residues. This CDR3 is CASSEYHGATQETQYF. In nucleotides, the CDR3 is TGTGCCAGCAGTGAATACCATGGAGCGACCCAAGAGACCCAGTACTTC.

CDR3 residues: CASSLGLGPGTDTQYF. The CDR3 DNA sequence: TGTGCCAGCAGCTTAGGTCTGGGTCCTGGCACAGATACGCAGTATTTT. This chain connects TRBV7-9 to TRBJ2-3, with no clear D. This CDR3 has 16 amino acids. V lost 1 base and J lost 1, with 12 bases in between. Germline loops: CDR1 SEHNR, CDR2 FQNEAQ (reference sequence).

The J gene is TRBJ2-1, the V gene TRBV7-2; tentative D call: TRBD2 (5 bases). This CDR3 is 13 amino acids long. Per germline, CDR1 SGHTA and CDR2 FQGNSA. The V gene lost 3 bases and the J gene lost 4 bases, with 7 bases spanning the gap. CDR3 in amino acids: CASSFGVYNEQFF. The CDR3 region has the DNA TGTGCCAGCAGCTTCGGGGTTTACAATGAGCAGTTCTTC.

The chain is built from TRBV24-1 and TRBJ2-3; perhaps TRBD2 as D (6 bases). Germline loops: CDR1 KGHDR, CDR2 SFDVKD. V was pared by 4 bases and J by 2 bases, with 12 bases between. The CDR3 has 15 amino acids. The CDR3 bases are TGTGCCACCAGTGACCCCAGCGGGCCCACAGATACGCAGTATTTT. This encodes CATSDPSGPTDTQYF.

V gene TRBV7-8 combines with J gene TRBJ1-5, with a possible D match to TRBD1 (5 bases). Trimming took off 3 bases at V and 3 bases at J, with 15 bases between the two ends. Germline values: CDR1 SGHVS, CDR2 FQNEAQ. There are 16 residues in the CDR3. The CDR3 coding sequence is TGTGCCAGCAGCTTGGCCGGGACCTCTTACAATCAGCCCCAGCATTTT. Protein: CASSLAGTSYNQPQHF.

The rearrangement joins TRBV28 to TRBJ2-5; possibly TRBD2 for D (6 bases). Per the germline V gene, CDR1 is MDHEN and CDR2 is SYDVKM. V was trimmed by 7 bases and J by 3 bases, leaving 18 bases between them. The CDR3 is made up of 15 amino acids. CDR3 DNA: TGTGCCAGCACCATATTCCGGGACTCGAAAGAGACCCAGTACTTC. This translates into CASTIFRDSKETQYF. The whole variable domain, filled in from reference TRBV28 and TRBJ2-5, reads DVKVTQSSRYLVKRTGEKVFLECVQDMDHENMFWYRQDPGLGLRLIYFSYDVKMKEKGDIPEGYSVSREKKERFSLILESASTNQTSMYLCASTIFRDSKETQYFGPGTRLLVL.

The V gene is TRBV9, the J gene TRBJ1-1; D remains ambiguous. CDR3 length equals 13 residues. The germline V gene encodes CDR1 SGDLS and CDR2 YYNGEE. Trimming pared 4 bases from V and 2 bases from J, leaving 9 bases between. This CDR3 is CASSSAGNTEAFF. As DNA, the CDR3 is TGTGCCAGCAGCTCCGCAGGAAACACTGAAGCTTTCTTT. Full variable domain (missing parts from reference TRBV9 and TRBJ1-1): DSGVTQTPKHLITATGQRVTLRCSPRSGDLSVYWYQQSLDQGLQFLIQYYNGEERAKGNILERFSAQQFPDLHSELNLSSLELGDSALYFCASSSAGNTEAFFGQGTRLTVV.

The chain recombines TRBV27 with TRBJ1-2; 7 positions agree with TRBD1. With 7 bases clipped from V and 7 bases from J, the junction kept 12 bases outside the gene matches. The CDR3 covers 14 residues. CDR1 is MNHEY, CDR2 SMNVEV, per germline (reference sequence). The CDR3 is CASMDAGGLVGYTF. The DNA for the CDR3 is TGTGCCAGCATGGATGCAGGGGGGCTAGTTGGCTACACCTTC.

The chain couples TRBV6-6 to TRBJ2-7; no clear D. CDR1 is MNHNY and CDR2 is SVGAGI in the germline V gene (reference sequence). Trimming took off 3 bases at V and 0 bases at J, with 9 bases between the two ends. The CDR3 sequence is 14 residues long. The CDR3 sequence: CASSYESFSYEQYF. The DNA of the CDR3 is TGTGCCAGCAGTTATGAGAGTTTCTCCTACGAGCAGTACTTC.

The V call is TRBV11-2, the J call TRBJ2-2; D is perhaps TRBD2 (5 bases). This CDR3 region has 15 residues. The V end was cut by 1 base, the J end by 6 bases, with 12 bases between. CDR1 SGHAT and CDR2 FQNNGV come from the germline V gene. The CDR3: CASSLVGVVAGELFF. The DNA of the CDR3 is TGTGCCAGCAGCTTAGTGGGAGTCGTTGCCGGGGAGCTGTTTTTT.

The chain carries TRBV6-1 and TRBJ1-5; unclear D gene. The CDR3 totals 15 residues. Per germline, CDR1 MNHNS and CDR2 SASEGT. V was clipped by 2 bases and J by 1 base, with 9 bases between them. CDR3 loop: CASSEQWGSNQPQHF. CDR3 coding DNA: TGTGCCAGCAGTGAACAGTGGGGAAGCAATCAGCCCCAGCATTTT.

The chain is built from TRBV5-1 and TRBJ2-1; possibly TRBD2 for D (5 bases). Germline CDR1 is SGHRS and CDR2 is YFSETQ. The length of the CDR3 is 14 residues. V was pared by 0 bases and J by 5 bases, with 9 bases between. CDR3 coding DNA: TGCGCCAGCAGCTTGGGGGGAGTCAACAATGAGCAGTTCTTC. Protein product: CASSLGGVNNEQFF.

J is TRBJ2-1 and V is TRBV4-2, with D unresolved. Germline V CDR1 and CDR2: LGHNA, YNFKEQ. Trimming removed 4 bases from V and 8 bases from J, with 12 bases in between. The CDR3 covers 13 residues. The CDR3: CASSLSPTDEQFF. CDR3 bases: TGTGCCAGCAGCCTCTCCCCAACGGATGAGCAGTTCTTC.

V is TRBV15 and J is TRBJ2-4; weak D call: TRBD2 (7 bases). CDR3 length equals 19 residues. Germline values: CDR1 LNHNV, CDR2 YYDKDF (reference sequence). The ends were cut back, 3 bases at V and 1 base at J, with 22 bases in the middle. The CDR3 spells CATSRFLGEAGAAKNIQYF. Written as DNA, the CDR3 is TGTGCCACCAGCAGGTTTCTGGGCGAGGCGGGGGCGGCCAAAAACATTCAGTACTTC.

The chain links TRBV9 to TRBJ1-4; no reliable D call. CDR1 and CDR2 from the germline V gene are SGDLS and YYNGEE. Trimming removed 4 bases from V and 6 bases from J, with 7 bases in between. CDR3 length: 12 amino acids. The CDR3 DNA sequence: TGTGCCAGCAGCTCGATGGATGAAAAACTGTTTTTT. Protein: CASSSMDEKLFF.